This passage covers 2 T cell receptor beta chains from one sample sequenced in a study of Ad26.COV2.S vaccination and SARS-CoV-2 variants. Libraries were prepared by immunoSEQ multiplex PCR; TCRdb keeps only in-frame clonotypes and omits some of them. The sample has fewer than 900,000 clones; roughly nine tenths are singletons. Treatment here: approximately 18 received Ad26.COV2.S at low or high dose, single or two shots; 5 received placebo; per-sample allocation not given. Following the first vaccine or placebo injection, samples were taken on day 63. Sequenced material: peripheral blood, taken in a trial of Ad26.COV2.S vaccine versus placebo. The receptors come from a person aged 18 to 59 who received the Ad26.COV2.S COVID-19 vaccine or a placebo.

The V and J genes are TRBV5-1 and TRBJ2-1; TRBD2 is a possible D gene (5 bases). The CDR3 consists of 13 residues. The V end lost 5 bases, the J end lost 1 base, and 7 bases lay between the germline ends. Germline V lookup: CDR1 SGHRS, CDR2 YFSETQ. DNA for the CDR3: TGCGCCAGCAGGAGGGAATCCTACAATGAGCAGTTCTTC. Amino acid sequence: CASRRESYNEQFF. Supplemented by reference TRBV5-1 and TRBJ2-1, the full variable domain reads KAGVTQTPRYLIKTRGQQVTLSCSPISGHRSVSWYQQTPGQGLQFLFEYFSETQRNKGNFPGRFSGRQFSNSRSEMNVSTLELGDSALYLCASRRESYNEQFFGPGTRLTVL.

The chain has TRBV18 and TRBJ1-5; maybe TRBD1 (6 bases). This CDR3 spans 16 amino acids. V lost 5 bases to trimming and J lost 0 bases, with 14 bases between them. Germline V gene sequence: CDR1 KGHSH, CDR2 LQKENI. The CDR3 loop reads CASSIGGASSNQPQHF. In DNA form, the CDR3 reads TGTGCCAGCTCAATTGGGGGGGCCTCTAGCAATCAGCCCCAGCATTTT.